The 29 T cell receptor beta chains below come from one sample, sequenced in a study of T-cell reconstitution after alpha-beta-depleted transplantation in children. The TCRbeta library incorporated unique molecular identifiers. TCRdb itself ran the PCR reads through MiXCR, one entry per CDR3 protein. This sample has about 70,000 distinct CDR3 sequences, with roughly a tenth found just once. Specimen: PBMCs, collected before TCRalphabeta/CD19-depleted stem cell transplant. The receptor set was obtained from a boy under 18 with acute myeloid leukemia, due to receive a stem cell transplant.

This clonotype was seen at least ten times. The V gene is TRBV7-2, the J gene TRBJ2-7; D tentatively fits TRBD1 or TRBD2 (6 bases each). This CDR3 has 16 residues. Per germline, CDR1 SGHTA and CDR2 FQGNSA. V lost 4 bases to trimming and J lost 0 bases, with 16 bases between them. CDR3 sequence reads: CASSWEDSLFSYEQYV. CDR3 coding DNA: TGTGCCAGCAGCTGGGAGGACAGCCTCTTCTCCTACGAGCAGTACGTC.

Ten or more counts support this clonotype. This chain connects TRBV12-3 or TRBV12-4 to TRBJ2-1; TRBD2 matches 11 bases. The CDR3 runs 14 residues. V gave up 3 bases and J gave up 8 bases; unmatched junction bases: 3. The CDR3, as DNA: TGTGCCAGCAGTTTTCTAGCGGGAGGCCATGAGCAGTTCTTC. It translates to CASSFLAGGHEQFF.

In this sample, this clonotype turned up a few times. The chain has TRBV7-2 and TRBJ2-1; 14 bases agree with TRBD2. CDR1 SGHTA and CDR2 FQGNSA come from the germline V gene. Trimming at V came to 5 bases and at J to 9 bases, leaving 6 bases not matched to a gene. CDR3 length: 15 amino acids. In DNA form, the CDR3 reads TGTGCCAGCAGCGCGGGACTAGCGGGAGTTAGTGAGCAGTTCTTC. This codes for CASSAGLAGVSEQFF.

This clonotype was counted ten times or more. The chain employs TRBV20-1 and TRBJ2-2, with 10 bases identical to TRBD2. Germline V CDR1 and CDR2: DFQATT, SNEGSKA (reference sequence). The V segment lost 5 bases and the J segment 4 bases; nucleotides outside the gene matches: 4. CDR3 length: 14 amino acids. This CDR3 reads CSALAGGTTGELFF. As DNA, the CDR3 is TGCAGTGCTTTAGCGGGGGGCACCACCGGGGAGCTGTTTTTT.

The V call is TRBV18, the J call TRBJ1-1, with TRBD1 as a possible D gene (6 bases). Germline CDR1 reads KGHSH; CDR2 reads LQKENI. V was clipped by 6 bases and J by 4 bases, with 18 bases between them. This CDR3 has 15 amino acids. CDR3 loop: CASSPLGGLGTEAFF. The CDR3 nucleotides read TGTGCCAGCTCCCCTCTCGGGGGGCTAGGCACTGAAGCTTTCTTT.

This clonotype was seen repeatedly, ten times or more. The chain combines TRBV12-3 or TRBV12-4 with TRBJ2-4; possible D gene TRBD2, 7 bases. The CDR3 has 15 amino acids. Trimming cost V 4 bases and J 7 bases, with 17 bases left between them. Written as DNA, the CDR3 is TGTGCCAGCAGTTCGTTCGGGGGGCCTGGGAACATTCAGTACTTC. This encodes CASSSFGGPGNIQYF.

There are a few counts of this clonotype. The chain couples TRBV29-1 to TRBJ2-1; D is perhaps TRBD1 (5 bases). Trimming removed 3 bases from V and 6 bases from J, with 9 bases in between. Germline CDR1 and CDR2: SQVTM and ANQGSEA. The CDR3 length is 12 residues. The CDR3 nucleotides read TGCAGCGTTGACAGGGCCGCCAATGAGCAGTTCTTC. Its protein product is CSVDRAANEQFF.

This chain connects TRBV18 to TRBJ2-5, with D uncertain. CDR3 length: 14 residues. The V end was cut by 3 bases, the J end by 0 bases, with 8 bases between. Per germline, CDR1 KGHSH and CDR2 LQKENI. CDR3 sequence reads: CASSPRNYQETQYF. CDR3 DNA sequence: TGTGCCAGCTCACCCCGCAATTACCAAGAGACCCAGTACTTC. Using reference TRBV18 and TRBJ2-5 for the parts outside the CDR3, the full variable domain is NAGVMQNPRHLVRRRGQEARLRCSPMKGHSHVYWYRQLPEEGLKFMVYLQKENIIDESGMPKERFSAEFPKEGPSILRIQQVVRGDSAAYFCASSPRNYQETQYFGPGTRLLVL.

This clonotype was found a few times. V and J are TRBV4-3 and TRBJ2-6, with a possible D match to TRBD1 (5 bases). V shed 2 bases and J shed 2 bases, with 7 bases lying between them. Germline V gives CDR1 LGHNA, CDR2 YSLEER. There are 15 residues in the CDR3. CDR3 sequence reads: CASSQQGAGANVLTF. The CDR3 nucleotides are TGCGCCAGCAGCCAACAGGGCGCTGGGGCCAACGTCCTGACTTTC.

This clonotype was recorded at least ten times. The rearrangement uses TRBV7-8 and TRBJ1-2; the match to TRBD1 covers 7 bases. The V and J ends lost 7 bases and 5 bases, in that order; junction bases with no gene match: 13. CDR3 size: 15 residues. Germline V gene data show CDR1 as SGHVS and CDR2 as FQNEAQ. This chain's CDR3 is CASTPRTGQTYGYTF. CDR3 nucleotides: TGTGCCAGCACCCCCCGGACAGGCCAAACTTATGGCTACACCTTC. The whole variable domain, remainder taken from reference TRBV7-8 and TRBJ1-2, is GAGVSQSPRYKVAKRGQDVALRCDPISGHVSLFWYQQALGQGPEFLTYFQNEAQLDKSGLPSDRFFAERPEGSVSTLKIQRTQQEDSAVYLCASTPRTGQTYGYTFGSGTRLTVV.

This clonotype was seen a few times. The chain is built from TRBV5-5 and TRBJ1-4; perhaps TRBD1 as D (5 bases). Germline V gene lookup returns CDR1 SGHKS and CDR2 YYEKEE (reference sequence). Trimming stripped 9 bases from V and 2 bases from J, with 17 bases between. CDR3 size: 15 residues. The CDR3 protein is CATCYAGDTNEKLFF. As DNA, the CDR3 is TGTGCCACGTGCTACGCGGGGGACACTAATGAAAAACTGTTTTTT. Variable domain in full (rest from reference TRBV5-5 and TRBJ1-4): DAGVTQSPTHLIKTRGQQVTLRCSPISGHKSVSWYQQVLGQGPQFIFQYYEKEERGRGNFPDRFSARQFPNYSSELNVNALLLGDSALYLCATCYAGDTNEKLFFGSGTQLSVL.

Many counts were recorded for this clonotype. The J gene is TRBJ2-1, the V gene TRBV6-2 or TRBV6-3; D remains ambiguous. CDR1 MNHEY and CDR2 SVGEGT come from the germline V gene. The CDR3 totals 13 residues. The ends were cut back, 0 bases at V and 7 bases at J, with 7 bases in the middle. The CDR3 DNA reads TGTGCCAGCAGTTACTCGGAATTAAATGAGCAGTTCTTC. The encoded protein is CASSYSELNEQFF.

There are many counts of this clonotype. This sequence joins TRBV12-3 or TRBV12-4 and TRBJ1-6; perhaps TRBD1 as D (5 bases). Trimming shortened V by 2 bases and J by 9 bases, and 11 bases separated the two germline ends. There are 14 residues in the CDR3. CDR3 region: CASSLMGQGSPLHF. Written as DNA, the CDR3 is TGTGCCAGCAGTTTAATGGGGCAGGGTTCACCCCTCCACTTT.

This clonotype appeared many times. This chain connects TRBV7-2 to TRBJ2-7; D gene unclear. The ends were cut back, 4 bases at V and 2 bases at J, with 12 bases in the middle. CDR1 is SGHTA and CDR2 is FQGNSA in the germline V gene. This CDR3 has 14 amino acids. The CDR3 coding sequence is TGTGCCAGCAGCTCCCCGATCAAGGCCTACGAGCAGTACTTC. Amino acids: CASSSPIKAYEQYF.

This clonotype was observed at least ten times. The chain employs TRBV5-1 and TRBJ2-1; 7 nucleotides align to TRBD1. This CDR3 is built from 17 residues. CDR1 and CDR2 from the germline V gene are SGHRS and YFSETQ. After removal of 4 bases from V and 1 base from J, the junction contained 11 bases not matched to a gene. The CDR3 is CASSVHRQGRSYNEQFF. Written as DNA, the CDR3 is TGCGCCAGCAGCGTTCACAGACAGGGCCGTTCCTACAATGAGCAGTTCTTC. Supplemented by reference TRBV5-1 and TRBJ2-1, the full variable domain reads KAGVTQTPRYLIKTRGQQVTLSCSPISGHRSVSWYQQTPGQGLQFLFEYFSETQRNKGNFPGRFSGRQFSNSRSEMNVSTLELGDSALYLCASSVHRQGRSYNEQFFGPGTRLTVL.

This clonotype was recorded many times. The chain combines TRBV28 with TRBJ2-7; D is possibly TRBD2 (6 bases). The CDR3 contains 13 residues. From germline, CDR1 is MDHEN and CDR2 SYDVKM. V was cut by 9 bases and J by 3 bases, with 15 bases left in between. CDR3 in DNA: TGTGCCAGTCCGGGGCCGGGGGTCTACGAGCAGTACTTC. This encodes CASPGPGVYEQYF.

This clonotype was detected many times. The CDR3 sequence: CASSLAAPGYEQYF. The DNA of the CDR3 is TGTGCCAGCAGCTTAGCGGCCCCAGGGTACGAGCAGTACTTC. The V call is TRBV7-2, the J call TRBJ2-7; a weak D match, TRBD1 (5 bases). Germline V gives CDR1 SGHTA, CDR2 FQGNSA. The CDR3 is 14 amino acids. The V end was cut by 0 bases, the J end by 4 bases, with 10 bases between. The variable domain in full, completed from reference TRBV7-2 and TRBJ2-7, reads GAGVSQSPSNKVTEKGKDVELRCDPISGHTALYWYRQSLGQGLEFLIYFQGNSAPDKSGLPSDRFSAERTGGSVSTLTIQRTQQEDSAVYLCASSLAAPGYEQYFGPGTRLTVT.

V usage is TRBV20-1 and J usage is TRBJ2-1; tentative D call: TRBD2 (7 bases). The length of the CDR3 is 13 residues. Trimming pared 6 bases from V and 5 bases from J, leaving 14 bases between. CDR1 and CDR2 (germline): DFQATT, SNEGSKA (reference sequence). The CDR3 protein is CSALRGGNNEQFF. The CDR3 DNA is TGCAGTGCGCTTAGGGGGGGCAACAATGAGCAGTTCTTC.

The sample holds many counts of this clonotype. The chain is built from TRBV9 and TRBJ1-1; a possible D gene is TRBD1 (6 bases). The ends were cut back, 3 bases at V and 1 base at J, with 10 bases in the middle. The germline CDR1 and CDR2 sequences are SGDLS and YYNGEE. The CDR3 has 14 amino acids. DNA of the CDR3: TGTGCCAGCAGCGCAACAGGGAGGAACACTGAAGCTTTCTTT. This codes for CASSATGRNTEAFF.

This clonotype was found many times. The chain couples TRBV11-2 to TRBJ2-1; D remains unclear. CDR3 size: 14 residues. V was pared by 5 bases and J by 9 bases, with 17 bases between. Germline assignment: CDR1 SGHAT and CDR2 FQNNGV. The CDR3 coding sequence is TGTGCCAGCAGCATGGAGCCGGTAGTCAGTGAGCAGTTCTTC. Translating it yields CASSMEPVVSEQFF.

This clonotype appeared a few times. The chain recombines TRBV6-5 with TRBJ1-2; D remains unclear. The CDR3 is 15 amino acids. Germline CDR1 MNHEY, CDR2 SVGAGI. V gave up 5 bases and J gave up 0 bases, with 13 bases separating them. The CDR3 region is CASSRPGQSNYGYTF. For the CDR3, the DNA is TGTGCCAGCAGTCGACCGGGCCAATCTAACTATGGCTACACCTTC.

This clonotype appeared many times. The chain combines TRBV5-1 with TRBJ1-5; D is uncertain. The CDR3 length is 14 residues. Germline CDR1 and CDR2: SGHRS and YFSETQ. The V end was cut by 0 bases, the J end by 3 bases, with 7 bases between. The CDR3 sequence: CASSLGNDNQPQHF. The DNA of the CDR3 is TGCGCCAGCAGCTTGGGCAACGACAATCAGCCCCAGCATTTT. The full variable domain, completed using reference TRBV5-1 and TRBJ1-5, is KAGVTQTPRYLIKTRGQQVTLSCSPISGHRSVSWYQQTPGQGLQFLFEYFSETQRNKGNFPGRFSGRQFSNSRSEMNVSTLELGDSALYLCASSLGNDNQPQHFGDGTRLSIL.

This clonotype has ten or more counts. The V and J genes are TRBV20-1 and TRBJ2-1; D unresolved. V lost 6 bases, J lost 4 bases, and 16 bases lay in between. The CDR3 consists of 14 residues. CDR1 and CDR2 from the germline V gene are DFQATT and SNEGSKA (reference sequence). The CDR3 sequence is CSANPILFYNEQFF. The CDR3 DNA is TGCAGTGCCAATCCTATTTTGTTTTACAATGAGCAGTTCTTC.

This clonotype has a count of ten or more. The chain couples TRBV3-1 to TRBJ2-2; the D gene is possibly TRBD2 (5 bases). The germline V and J ends were trimmed by 4 bases and 2 bases, with 11 bases remaining between them. There are 15 residues in the CDR3. Germline CDR1 and CDR2: LGHDT and YNNKEL (reference sequence). The CDR3 DNA reads TGTGCCAGCAGCCCAGTGCGGGCAAACACCGGGGAGCTGTTTTTT. The encoded protein is CASSPVRANTGELFF.

This clonotype was picked up many times. The V call is TRBV6-2 or TRBV6-3, the J call TRBJ2-7; no definite D call. The CDR3 spans 14 residues. Trimming removed 9 bases from V and 3 bases from J, with 18 bases in between. Germline V gene sequence: CDR1 MNHEY, CDR2 SVGEGT. This chain's CDR3 is CASRPWRADYEQYF. The CDR3 coding sequence is TGTGCCAGTAGGCCCTGGAGAGCAGACTACGAGCAGTACTTC.

Points on this clonotype: This may stem from a read error, because a much larger clone lies one nucleotide away. This chain joins TRBV5-5 and TRBJ2-3; D may be TRBD2 (6 bases). V shed 7 bases and J shed 1 base, with 13 bases lying between them. The CDR3 consists of 14 residues. Per germline, CDR1 SGHKS and CDR2 YYEKEE (reference sequence). CDR3 coding DNA: TGTGCCAGCGGCTCGTCGGGGGGCACAGATACGCAGTATTTT. The encoded protein is CASGSSGGTDTQYF.

The chain couples TRBV28 to TRBJ2-2; D not certain. Trimming cost V 6 bases and J 2 bases, with 13 bases left between them. Germline V CDR1 and CDR2: MDHEN, SYDVKM. The CDR3 has 15 amino acids. The CDR3 loop reads CASRLQLQNTGELFF. The CDR3 DNA follows: TGTGCCAGCAGACTGCAACTCCAAAACACCGGGGAGCTGTTTTTT.

In this sample, this clonotype turned up many times. The V gene is TRBV5-1, the J gene TRBJ1-2; the D gene is possibly TRBD1 (6 bases). V was cut by 5 bases and J by 8 bases, with 13 bases left in between. From germline, CDR1 is SGHRS and CDR2 YFSETQ. The CDR3 runs to 12 residues. CDR3 loop: CASSFQGKGYTF. CDR3 nucleotide sequence: TGCGCCAGCAGTTTCCAGGGGAAGGGCTACACCTTC.

This clonotype was observed many times. The chain recombines TRBV6-5 with TRBJ2-1; D is unclear. V was cut by 0 bases and J by 5 bases, with 5 bases left in between. CDR1 and CDR2 from the germline V gene are MNHEY and SVGAGI. CDR3 length: 13 amino acids. In DNA, the CDR3 is TGTGCCAGCAGTTACTCCCCAGACAATGAGCAGTTCTTC. As protein: CASSYSPDNEQFF.